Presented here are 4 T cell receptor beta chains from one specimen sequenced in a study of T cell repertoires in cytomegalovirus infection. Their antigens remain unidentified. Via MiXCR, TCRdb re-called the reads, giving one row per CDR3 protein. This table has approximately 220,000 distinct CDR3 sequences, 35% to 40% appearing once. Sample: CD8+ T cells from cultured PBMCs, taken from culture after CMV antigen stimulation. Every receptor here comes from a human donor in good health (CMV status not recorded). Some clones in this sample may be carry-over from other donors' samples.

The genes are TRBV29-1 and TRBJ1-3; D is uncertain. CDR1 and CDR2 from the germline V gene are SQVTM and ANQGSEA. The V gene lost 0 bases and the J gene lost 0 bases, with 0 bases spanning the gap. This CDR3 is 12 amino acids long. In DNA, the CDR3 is TGCAGCGTTGAAGACTCTGGAAACACCATATATTTT. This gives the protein CSVEDSGNTIYF.

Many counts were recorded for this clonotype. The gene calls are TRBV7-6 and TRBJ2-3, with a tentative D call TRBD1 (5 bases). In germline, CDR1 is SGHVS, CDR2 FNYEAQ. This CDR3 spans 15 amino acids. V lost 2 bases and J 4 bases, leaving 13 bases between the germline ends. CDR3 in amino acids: CASSLWGGSADTQYF. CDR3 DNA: TGTGCCAGCAGCTTATGGGGCGGATCCGCAGATACGCAGTATTTT.

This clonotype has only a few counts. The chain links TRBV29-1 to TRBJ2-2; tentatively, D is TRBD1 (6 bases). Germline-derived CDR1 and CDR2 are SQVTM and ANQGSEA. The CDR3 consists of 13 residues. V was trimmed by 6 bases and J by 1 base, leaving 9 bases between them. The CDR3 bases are TGCAGCGTGCTGGACAGGAACACCGGGGAGCTGTTTTTT. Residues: CSVLDRNTGELFF.

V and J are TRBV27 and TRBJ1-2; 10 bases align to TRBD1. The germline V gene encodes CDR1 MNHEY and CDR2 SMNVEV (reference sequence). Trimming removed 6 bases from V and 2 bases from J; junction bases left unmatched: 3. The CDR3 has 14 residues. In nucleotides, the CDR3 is TGTGCCAGCAGATTGGGACAGGGGAACTATGGCTACACCTTC. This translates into CASRLGQGNYGYTF.